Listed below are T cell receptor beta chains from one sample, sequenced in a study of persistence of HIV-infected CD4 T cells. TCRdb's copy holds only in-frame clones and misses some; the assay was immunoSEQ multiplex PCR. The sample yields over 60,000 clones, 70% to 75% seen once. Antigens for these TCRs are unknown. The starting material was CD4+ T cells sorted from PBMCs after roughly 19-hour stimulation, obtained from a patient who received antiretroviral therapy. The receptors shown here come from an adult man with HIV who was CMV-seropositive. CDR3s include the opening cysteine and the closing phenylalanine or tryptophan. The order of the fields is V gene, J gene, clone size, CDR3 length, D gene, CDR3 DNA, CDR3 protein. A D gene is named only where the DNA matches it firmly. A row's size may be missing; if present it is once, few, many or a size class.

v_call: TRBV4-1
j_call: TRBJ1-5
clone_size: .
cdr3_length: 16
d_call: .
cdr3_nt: TGCGCCAGCAGCCAAATAGAGGGGCATAGCAATCAGCCCCAGCATTTT
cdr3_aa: CASSQIEGHSNQPQHF

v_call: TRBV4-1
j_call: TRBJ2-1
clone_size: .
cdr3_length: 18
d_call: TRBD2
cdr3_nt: TGCGCCAGCAGCCAAGATGCGGGCGGTAGCGGGGTCAACAATGAGCAGTTCTTC
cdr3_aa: CASSQDAGGSGVNNEQFF

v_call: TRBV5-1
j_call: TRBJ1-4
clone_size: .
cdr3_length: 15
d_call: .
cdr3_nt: TGCGCCAGCAGCAAGGACGGACCAGAGAATGAAAAACTGTTTTTT
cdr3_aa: CASSKDGPENEKLFF

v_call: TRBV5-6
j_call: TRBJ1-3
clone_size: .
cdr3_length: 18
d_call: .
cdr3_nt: TGTGCCAGCAGCGCCCTAGAACGGGGAAGTCGCTCTGGAAACACCATATATTTT
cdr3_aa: CASSALERGSRSGNTIYF

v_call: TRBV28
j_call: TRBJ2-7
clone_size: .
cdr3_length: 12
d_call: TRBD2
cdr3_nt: TGTGCCAGCAGTTTACGGCGGGGGAATGGGTACTTC
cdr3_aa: CASSLRRGNGYF

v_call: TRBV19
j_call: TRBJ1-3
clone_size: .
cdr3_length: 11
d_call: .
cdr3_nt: TGTGCCAGTAACTCTGGAAACACCATATATTTT
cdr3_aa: CASNSGNTIYF

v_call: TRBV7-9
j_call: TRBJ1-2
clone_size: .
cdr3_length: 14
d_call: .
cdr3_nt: TGTGCCAGCAGTCCACGGGAGGGGCTAAGGGGCTACACCTTC
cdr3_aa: CASSPREGLRGYTF

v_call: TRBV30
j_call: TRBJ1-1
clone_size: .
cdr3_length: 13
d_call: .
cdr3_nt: TGTGCCCAAAGACCGGGGGCATCCACTGAAGCTTTCTTT
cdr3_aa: CAQRPGASTEAFF

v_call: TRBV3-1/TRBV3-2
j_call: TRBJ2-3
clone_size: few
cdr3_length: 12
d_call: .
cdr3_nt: TGTGCCAGCAGCCAACGATCCGGGACTTGGTATTTT
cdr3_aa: CASSQRSGTWYF

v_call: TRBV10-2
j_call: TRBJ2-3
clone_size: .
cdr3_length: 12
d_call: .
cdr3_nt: TGCGCCAGCAGCCTCCAACCGGATACGCAGTATTTT
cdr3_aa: CASSLQPDTQYF

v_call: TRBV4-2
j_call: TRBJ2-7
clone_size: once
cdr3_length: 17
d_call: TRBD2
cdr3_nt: TGTGCCAGCAGCCCCCTAGGCGATAGCGGGGGGAGCTACGAGCAGTACTTC
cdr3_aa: CASSPLGDSGGSYEQYF

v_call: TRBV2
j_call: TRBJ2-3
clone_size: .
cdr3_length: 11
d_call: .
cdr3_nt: TGTGCCAGCCGCGGAGGATATACGCAGTATTTT
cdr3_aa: CASRGGYTQYF

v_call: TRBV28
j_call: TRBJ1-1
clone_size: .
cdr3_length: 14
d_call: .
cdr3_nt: TGTGCCAGCAGTGTCGGACAGAGGATAGCTGAAGCTTTCTTT
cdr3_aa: CASSVGQRIAEAFF

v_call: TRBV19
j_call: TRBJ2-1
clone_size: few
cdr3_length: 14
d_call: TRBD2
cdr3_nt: TGTGCCAGTAGTATAGAAGGGACTAGAAATGAGCAGTTCTTC
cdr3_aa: CASSIEGTRNEQFF

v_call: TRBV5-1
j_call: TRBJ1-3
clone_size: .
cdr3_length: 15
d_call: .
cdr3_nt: TGCGCCAGCACCAAGGACACCAAAGCTGGAAACACCATATATTTT
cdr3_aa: CASTKDTKAGNTIYF

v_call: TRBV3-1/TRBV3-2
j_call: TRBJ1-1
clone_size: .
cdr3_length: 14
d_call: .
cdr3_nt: TGTGCCAGCAGCCCGGACAGAACCACAGCTGAAGCTTTCTTT
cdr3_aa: CASSPDRTTAEAFF

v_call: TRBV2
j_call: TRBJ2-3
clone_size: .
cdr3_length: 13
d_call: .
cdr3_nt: TGTGCCAGCAGTGCAGGACGGAAAGATACGCAGTATTTT
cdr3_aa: CASSAGRKDTQYF

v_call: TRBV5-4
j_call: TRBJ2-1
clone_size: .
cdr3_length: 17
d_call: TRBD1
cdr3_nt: TGTGCCAGCAGCTTGGGGTGGGGCAGGGGGCACGGGAATGAGCAGTTCTTC
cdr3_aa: CASSLGWGRGHGNEQFF

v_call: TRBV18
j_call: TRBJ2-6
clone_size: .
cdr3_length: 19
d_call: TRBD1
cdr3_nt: TGTGCCAGCAGCCCTTCCGGGACAGGGTTTTACTATGGGGCCAACGTCCTGACTTTC
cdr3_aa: CASSPSGTGFYYGANVLTF

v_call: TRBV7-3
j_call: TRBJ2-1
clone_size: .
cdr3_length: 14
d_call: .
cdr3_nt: TGTGCCAGCAAACGGTCCCAGGGATCGAATGAGCAGTTCTTC
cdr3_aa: CASKRSQGSNEQFF

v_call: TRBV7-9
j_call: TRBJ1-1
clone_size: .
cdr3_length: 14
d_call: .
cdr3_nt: TGTGCCAGCAGCCCCGGAGGATGGAACACTGAAGCTTTCTTT
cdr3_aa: CASSPGGWNTEAFF

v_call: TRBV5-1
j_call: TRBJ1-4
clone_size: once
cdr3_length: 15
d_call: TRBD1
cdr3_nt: TGCGCCAGCAGCGCCCCGGGACAGGAGCCAGAAAAACTGTTTTTT
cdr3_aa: CASSAPGQEPEKLFF

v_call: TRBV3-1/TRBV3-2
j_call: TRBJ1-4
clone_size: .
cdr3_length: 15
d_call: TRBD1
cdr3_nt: TGTGCCAGCAGCCTATTGACAGGGGTTAATGAAAAACTGTTTTTT
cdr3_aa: CASSLLTGVNEKLFF

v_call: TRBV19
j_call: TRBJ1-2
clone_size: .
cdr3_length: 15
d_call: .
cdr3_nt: TGTGCCAGTAGTGCCCCCGCGGGGGCAAACTATGGCTACACCTTC
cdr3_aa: CASSAPAGANYGYTF

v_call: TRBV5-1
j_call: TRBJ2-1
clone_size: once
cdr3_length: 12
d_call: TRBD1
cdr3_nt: TGCGCCAGCAGCTTGGACAGGGGGAAGCAGTTCTTC
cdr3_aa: CASSLDRGKQFF

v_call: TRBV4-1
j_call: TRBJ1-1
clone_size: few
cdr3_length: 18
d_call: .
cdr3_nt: TGCGCCAGCAGCCCCAGGGCGGGCGGGGGCAGGGCGAACACTGAAGCTTTCTTT
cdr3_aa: CASSPRAGGGRANTEAFF

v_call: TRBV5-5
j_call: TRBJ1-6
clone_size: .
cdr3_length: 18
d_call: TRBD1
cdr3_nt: TGTGCCAGCAGCTTCCTCCCTTCAGGGGGTCGTATTGATTCACCCCTCCACTTT
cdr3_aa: CASSFLPSGGRIDSPLHF

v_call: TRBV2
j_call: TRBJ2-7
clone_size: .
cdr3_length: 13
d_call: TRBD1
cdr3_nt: TGTGCCAGTACCGGGACAGCTGGCTACGAGCAGTACTTC
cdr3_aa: CASTGTAGYEQYF

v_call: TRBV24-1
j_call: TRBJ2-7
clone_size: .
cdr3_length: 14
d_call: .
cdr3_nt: TGTGCCACCAGTGCAGGGGGGAGTTACTACGAGCAGTACTTC
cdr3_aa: CATSAGGSYYEQYF

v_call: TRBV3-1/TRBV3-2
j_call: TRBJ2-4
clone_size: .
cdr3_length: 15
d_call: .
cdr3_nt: TGTGCCAGCAGCCAACCATATTCGGCCAAAAACATTCAGTACTTC
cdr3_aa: CASSQPYSAKNIQYF

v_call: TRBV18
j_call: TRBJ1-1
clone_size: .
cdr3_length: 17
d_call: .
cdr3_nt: TGTGCCAGCTCACCTTCTTCAGGGGCCCTCATGAACACTGAAGCTTTCTTT
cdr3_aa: CASSPSSGALMNTEAFF

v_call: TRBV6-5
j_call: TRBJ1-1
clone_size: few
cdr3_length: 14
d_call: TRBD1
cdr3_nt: TGTGCCAGCAGGGGACTACAGGGGAAGGCTGAAGCTTTCTTT
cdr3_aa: CASRGLQGKAEAFF